Listed below are T cell receptor beta chains from one sample, sequenced in a study of sequential checkpoint blockade in melanoma. This table comes from immunoSEQ multiplex PCR, and its TCRdb copy is limited to in-frame clones, with some not included. Of about 5,100 clones in the sample, around 28% were seen once. This sample comprised tumor tissue (inferred from file names), obtained from a patient given nivolumab and ipilimumab in sequence. The receptors were gathered from a human donor with melanoma. Both conserved end residues are part of each CDR3. D genes are given only for firm matches. Expanded clones are given a class, and other clones once, few, many or no size at all.

j_gene | abundance | d_gene | v_gene | CDR3aa | CDR3nt
TRBJ2-7 | NA | NA | TRBV18 | CASSLGRNSYEQYF | TGTGCCAGCTCATTGGGCAGGAACTCCTACGAGCAGTACTTC
TRBJ2-1 | few | TRBD2 | TRBV4-1 | CASSQEKEALAAFREQFF | TGCGCCAGCAGCCAAGAGAAGGAGGCCCTAGCGGCTTTTCGGGAGCAGTTCTTC
TRBJ2-1 | NA | TRBD2 | TRBV18 | CASSPSSGRSYNEQFF | TGTGCCAGCTCACCGTCTAGCGGGAGGTCCTACAATGAGCAGTTCTTC
TRBJ2-2 | few | NA | TRBV28 | CASSFSGANTGELFF | TGTGCCAGCAGTTTTAGCGGCGCGAACACCGGGGAGCTGTTTTTT
TRBJ2-3 | medium-sized | NA | TRBV29-1 | CSVEDGLSTDTQYF | TGCAGCGTTGAAGATGGGCTGAGCACAGATACGCAGTATTTT
TRBJ2-7 | NA | NA | TRBV15 | CATSRDVQGLLGEQYF | TGTGCCACCAGCAGAGATGTACAGGGTCTTCTAGGGGAGCAGTACTTC
TRBJ2-5 | few | NA | TRBV1 | CASSQEGGVGVKETQYF | TGCGCCAGCAGCCAAGAGGGAGGGGTAGGGGTGAAAGAGACCCAGTACTTC
TRBJ2-7 | many | TRBD2 | TRBV11-3 | CASSPGLAGGLTYEQYF | TGTGCCAGCAGCCCGGGACTAGCGGGAGGGCTCACCTACGAGCAGTACTTC
TRBJ2-6 | NA | NA | TRBV6-8 | CASSDRQRRSGANVLTF | TGTGCCAGCAGTGACCGACAGAGACGGTCTGGGGCCAACGTCCTGACTTTC
TRBJ2-5 | NA | NA | TRBV6-8 | CASSDNSQETQYF | TGTGCCAGCAGTGATAACAGCCAAGAGACCCAGTACTTC
TRBJ2-2 | few | TRBD1 | TRBV9 | CASSVGRDRDTGELFF | TGTGCCAGCAGCGTTGGAAGGGACAGAGATACCGGGGAGCTGTTTTTT
TRBJ2-3 | medium-sized | TRBD2 | TRBV11-3 | CASSYIAGGSTDTQYF | TGTGCCAGCAGCTACATAGCGGGAGGGAGCACAGATACGCAGTATTTT
TRBJ2-3 | NA | NA | TRBV28 | CASRRTSTDTQYF | TGTGCCAGCAGACGGACTAGCACAGATACGCAGTATTTT
TRBJ1-1 | NA | NA | TRBV6-8 | CASSYGQGRAEAFF | TGTGCCAGCAGTTACGGGCAGGGAAGGGCTGAAGCTTTCTTT
TRBJ2-5 | NA | NA | TRBV10-2 | CASSVDRKETQYF | TGCGCCAGCAGCGTGGACAGAAAAGAGACCCAGTACTTC
TRBJ2-5 | NA | NA | TRBV10-3 | CAISELGGRRQETQYF | TGTGCCATCAGTGAGTTAGGCGGGCGTCGACAAGAGACCCAGTACTTC
TRBJ1-1 | medium-sized | NA | TRBV25-1 | CASRVGGAGEAFF | TGTGCCAGCCGGGTCGGTGGGGCCGGAGAAGCTTTCTTT
TRBJ2-5 | NA | TRBD2 | TRBV19 | CASHPGLATLETQYF | TGTGCCAGTCATCCGGGACTAGCGACCCTTGAGACCCAGTACTTC
TRBJ2-3 | NA | TRBD2 | TRBV6-8 | CASSTRGGSGTRTDTQYF | TGTGCCAGCAGTACCCGAGGTGGTAGCGGGACCCGCACAGATACGCAGTATTTT
TRBJ1-3 | NA | NA | TRBV19 | CASSIGGTGNTIYF | TGTGCCAGTAGTATCGGGGGAACTGGAAACACCATATATTTT
TRBJ2-7 | few | NA | TRBV5-1 | CASSLGRSSYEQYF | TGCGCCAGCAGCTTGGGTAGGAGCTCCTACGAGCAGTACTTC
TRBJ2-5 | medium-sized | TRBD2 | TRBV11-3 | CASSSGLAGPTGVETQYF | TGTGCCAGCAGCTCGGGACTAGCGGGGCCTACTGGGGTTGAGACCCAGTACTTC
TRBJ2-4 | medium-sized | TRBD1 | TRBV6-8 | CASSLGQGTIQYF | TGTGCCAGCAGTCTAGGACAGGGTACGATTCAGTACTTC
TRBJ2-1 | NA | NA | TRBV4-1 | CASSQASYNEQFF | TGCGCCAGCAGCCAAGCTAGCTACAATGAGCAGTTCTTC
TRBJ2-3 | few | NA | TRBV11-3 | CASSLGLRPTSTDTQYF | TGTGCCAGCAGCTTAGGGCTGAGACCGACTAGCACAGATACGCAGTATTTT
TRBJ1-1 | few | NA | TRBV6-8 | CASSPTQTEAFF | TGTGCCAGCAGTCCCACCCAGACTGAAGCTTTCTTT
TRBJ2-3 | NA | TRBD2 | TRBV5-1 | CASCLSGGRATDTQYF | TGCGCCAGCTGCCTATCCGGGGGGAGGGCCACAGATACGCAGTATTTT
TRBJ2-1 | few | TRBD2 | TRBV6-8 | CASSDGLARASSYNEQFF | TGTGCCAGCAGTGATGGACTAGCCCGTGCCAGCTCCTACAATGAGCAGTTCTTC
TRBJ1-1 | NA | NA | TRBV11-3 | CASSSLAVTMNTEAFF | TGTGCCAGCAGCTCCTTGGCAGTGACCATGAACACTGAAGCTTTCTTT
TRBJ2-7 | medium-sized | NA | TRBV28 | CASSSSFGGYEQYF | TGTGCCAGCAGTTCCTCCTTTGGGGGGTATGAGCAGTACTTC
TRBJ1-1 | NA | NA | TRBV12-5 | CASIWTGNTEAFF | TGTGCCAGCATCTGGACGGGGAACACTGAAGCTTTCTTT
TRBJ1-1 | few | NA | TRBV28 | CASSRPHQAGPSNTEAFF | TGTGCCAGCAGTCGCCCCCACCAGGCAGGCCCATCGAACACTGAAGCTTTCTTT
TRBJ2-5 | medium-sized | TRBD1 | TRBV11-3 | CASSFTGTGGETQYF | TGTGCCAGCAGCTTCACCGGGACAGGGGGAGAGACCCAGTACTTC
TRBJ2-3 | NA | NA | TRBV15 | CATSRERGLTDTQYF | TGTGCCACCAGCAGAGAGAGAGGGCTCACAGATACGCAGTATTTT
TRBJ1-1 | few | NA | TRBV19 | CASSILAEFEAFF | TGTGCCAGTAGTATCCTTGCGGAGTTTGAAGCTTTCTTT
TRBJ2-1 | few | NA | TRBV9 | CASSVWDNEQFF | TGTGCCAGCAGCGTATGGGACAATGAGCAGTTCTTC
TRBJ2-7 | NA | NA | TRBV5-1 | CASSLGAGGTSYEQYF | TGCGCCAGCAGCTTGGGAGCAGGCGGGACCTCCTACGAGCAGTACTTC
TRBJ2-2 | NA | NA | TRBV11-3 | CASSLVGGENTGELFF | TGTGCCAGCAGCTTAGTTGGCGGGGAGAACACCGGGGAGCTGTTTTTT
TRBJ2-1 | NA | TRBD2 | TRBV19 | CASTMRAGLGNEQFF | TGTGCCAGTACCATGAGGGCGGGACTAGGGAATGAGCAGTTCTTC
TRBJ1-5 | NA | NA | TRBV19 | CASSTRGHQPQHF | TGTGCCAGTAGTACACGGGGCCATCAGCCCCAGCATTTT
TRBJ2-1 | medium-sized | NA | TRBV6-8 | CASSYPGTESIEQFF | TGTGCCAGCAGTTACCCCGGGACTGAAAGCATTGAGCAGTTCTTC
TRBJ2-3 | NA | TRBD2 | TRBV6-8 | CASSYDPAGGGTDTQYF | TGTGCCAGCAGTTACGATCCAGCGGGGGGGGGCACAGATACGCAGTATTTT
TRBJ1-2 | once | NA | TRBV29-1 | CSVEDKAFNYGYTF | TGCAGCGTTGAAGATAAGGCTTTTAACTATGGCTACACCTTC
TRBJ2-1 | medium-sized | NA | TRBV11-3 | CASSSRDSLRNNEQFF | TGTGCCAGCAGCTCAAGGGACTCCTTAAGAAACAATGAGCAGTTCTTC
TRBJ2-1 | medium-sized | NA | TRBV6-8 | CASSPGDNEQFF | TGTGCCAGCAGCCCCGGGGACAATGAGCAGTTCTTC
TRBJ1-5 | few | NA | TRBV28 | CASSLSGYSNQPQHF | TGTGCCAGCAGTTTATCAGGATATAGCAATCAGCCCCAGCATTTT
TRBJ2-3 | few | TRBD2 | TRBV11-3 | CASSPLAVLSTDTQYF | TGTGCCAGCAGCCCGCTAGCGGTTCTAAGCACAGATACGCAGTATTTT
TRBJ1-4 | large | TRBD1 | TRBV6-8 | CASTPDRGLNEKLFF | TGTGCCAGCACCCCGGACAGGGGCCTTAATGAAAAACTGTTTTTT
TRBJ1-1 | few | NA | TRBV30 | CAWSAENTEAFF | TGTGCCTGGAGTGCAGAGAACACTGAAGCTTTCTTT